A single sample gave rise to the 14 T cell receptor beta chains below, sequenced in a study of monozygotic twins with inflammatory bowel disease. TCRdb re-called the 5' RACE reads and catalogs CDR3 proteins one per entry, DNA excluded. Here the sample table reports approximately 400,000 distinct CDR3 sequences. The specimen was blood. These receptors all come from a human donor with ulcerative colitis or Crohn's disease, or a healthy co-twin of an affected twin (not recorded which).

The CDR3 spells CASSRTSGDSYEQYF. This chain links TRBV28 with TRBJ2-7; TCRdb returns TRBD2, unconfirmable since there is no DNA. This CDR3 is built from 15 residues. Germline values: CDR1 MDHEN, CDR2 SYDVKM.

This sequence joins TRBV29-1 and TRBJ2-2. This CDR3 is built from 13 residues. The germline V gene encodes CDR1 SQVTM and CDR2 ANQGSEA. CDR3 protein: CSVDSRNTGELFF.

This rearrangement joins TRBV6-1 to TRBJ2-7; the TCRdb D gene call, TRBD2, has no DNA to confirm it. Germline values: CDR1 MNHNS, CDR2 SASEGT. CDR3 length: 15 residues. The CDR3 sequence is CASSPGEGGNHEQYF.

The V and J genes are TRBV3-1 and TRBJ2-1; TCRdb lists TRBD2, though no DNA is available to test this call. The CDR3 consists of 16 residues. Germline assignment: CDR1 LGHDT and CDR2 YNNKEL (reference sequence). The CDR3: CASSHRLAGGQDEQFF.

The rearrangement joins TRBV5-1 to TRBJ2-2. Germline lookup yields CDR1 SGHRS and CDR2 YFSETQ. The CDR3 covers 12 residues. CDR3 protein: CASSLDGGELFF.

The genes are TRBV19 and TRBJ2-7. The CDR3 runs 12 residues. Germline assignment: CDR1 LNHDA and CDR2 SQIVND (reference sequence). The CDR3: CASSIGNYEQYF. The variable domain in full, completed from reference TRBV19 and TRBJ2-7, reads DGGITQSPKYLFRKEGQNVTLSCEQNLNHDAMYWYRQDPGQGLRLIYYSQIVNDFQKGDIAEGYSVSREKKESFPLTVTSAQKNPTAFYLCASSIGNYEQYFGPGTRLTVT.

V gene TRBV6-2 or TRBV6-3 combines with J gene TRBJ2-7; absent DNA, TCRdb's TRBD2 call cannot be checked. The CDR3 has 12 residues. Germline CDR1 reads MNHEY; CDR2 reads SVGEGT. CDR3 protein: CASSQGLVGQYF.

The rearrangement joins TRBV7-9 to TRBJ2-3. Germline assignment: CDR1 SEHNR and CDR2 FQNEAQ (reference sequence). The CDR3 has 16 amino acids. This chain's CDR3 is CASTPWSDRATDTQYF.

V is TRBV6-6 and J is TRBJ2-7; there is no DNA to check the TCRdb D call of TRBD1. Per germline, CDR1 MNHNY and CDR2 SVGAGI (reference sequence). CDR3 length: 14 amino acids. The CDR3 sequence: CASIPGTVLYEQYF.

This chain connects TRBV5-1 to TRBJ1-1. This CDR3 has 14 amino acids. The V gene's germline CDR1 is SGHRS and CDR2 YFSETQ. The chain's CDR3 is CASSLDTRNTEAFF. The full variable domain, rest sourced from reference TRBV5-1 and TRBJ1-1, is KAGVTQTPRYLIKTRGQQVTLSCSPISGHRSVSWYQQTPGQGLQFLFEYFSETQRNKGNFPGRFSGRQFSNSRSEMNVSTLELGDSALYLCASSLDTRNTEAFFGQGTRLTVV.

The V call is TRBV5-1, the J call TRBJ1-4; TCRdb returns TRBD1, unconfirmable since there is no DNA. Germline CDR1 and CDR2: SGHRS and YFSETQ. This CDR3 spans 15 amino acids. The CDR3 here is CASSFGTGGNEKLFF.

The rearrangement links TRBV9 to TRBJ2-1; TCRdb proposes TRBD1, but this gene call is untestable without DNA. CDR3 length: 13 residues. Germline V CDR1 and CDR2: SGDLS, YYNGEE. The CDR3 is CASSGLGAVEQFF.

The chain combines TRBV5-1 with TRBJ2-3; TCRdb names TRBD1, which stays unverified in the absence of DNA. Germline loops: CDR1 SGHRS, CDR2 YFSETQ. CDR3 size: 13 residues. The CDR3: CASSRQGSDTQYF. The variable domain in full, completed from reference TRBV5-1 and TRBJ2-3, reads KAGVTQTPRYLIKTRGQQVTLSCSPISGHRSVSWYQQTPGQGLQFLFEYFSETQRNKGNFPGRFSGRQFSNSRSEMNVSTLELGDSALYLCASSRQGSDTQYFGPGTRLTVL.

This rearrangement joins TRBV27 to TRBJ2-1; checking the TCRdb D call of TRBD2 is not possible without DNA. CDR3 length: 17 residues. Germline V gene data show CDR1 as MNHEY and CDR2 as SMNVEV (reference sequence). The CDR3 is CASSVLTSGRAGHEQFF.